Below are 32 T cell receptor beta chains sequenced from a single sample in a study of control samples from healthy donors and cancer patients. TCRdb's copy holds only in-frame clones and misses some; the assay was immunoSEQ multiplex PCR. The repertoire holds some 120,000 clones, with around nine tenths as singletons. The sample was blood. The origin of the receptors is a man aged 50 or older in good health.

The chain carries TRBV5-4 and TRBJ2-5; D may be TRBD1 or TRBD2 (5 bases each). The V gene lost 0 bases and the J gene lost 6 bases, with 21 bases spanning the gap. The V gene's germline CDR1 is SGHNT and CDR2 YYREEE (reference sequence). CDR3 length: 17 amino acids. The CDR3 here is CASSLVDGPGAQKTQYF. The DNA of the CDR3 is TGTGCCAGCAGCTTGGTTGACGGCCCCGGGGCACAGAAGACCCAGTACTTC.

V and J are TRBV30 and TRBJ1-6; 10 bases fit TRBD1. V dropped 2 bases and J dropped 8; count of bases not matched to a gene: 3. The CDR3 has 14 residues. Germline CDR1 and CDR2: GTSNPN and SVGIG (reference sequence). The CDR3 protein is CAWSRTGGYSPLHF. The DNA for the CDR3 is TGTGCCTGGAGTCGGACAGGGGGTTATTCACCCCTCCACTTT.

The chain couples TRBV5-4 to TRBJ1-4; D might be TRBD1 (6 bases). The ends were cut back, 4 bases at V and 7 bases at J, with 17 bases in the middle. This CDR3 spans 15 amino acids. In germline, CDR1 is SGHNT, CDR2 YYREEE (reference sequence). For the CDR3, the DNA is TGTGCCAGCAGCCCCCGCAGGGGCGCGGGTGAAAAACTGTTTTTT. Translation gives CASSPRRGAGEKLFF.

The CDR3 sequence is CASSSTGAGYNEQFF. As DNA, the CDR3 is TGTGCCAGCAGCTCCACGGGGGCCGGGTACAATGAGCAGTTCTTC. V is TRBV7-3 and J is TRBJ2-1; TRBD1 or TRBD2 may be the D gene (6 bases each). The CDR3 has 15 residues. Trimming took off 4 bases at V and 4 bases at J, with 14 bases between the two ends. Looked up from germline, CDR1 is SGHTA and CDR2 is FQGTGA.

The chain joins TRBV12-3 or TRBV12-4 to TRBJ1-3; D gene uncertain. CDR3 length: 13 amino acids. V dropped 6 bases and J dropped 4 bases, with 10 bases sitting between them. This CDR3 reads CASSQLGGNTIYF. DNA of the CDR3: TGTGCCAGCAGCCAATTAGGGGGAAACACCATATATTTT.

This clone was picked up a small number of times. This chain connects TRBV19 to TRBJ2-1, with D unclear. Trimming removed 5 bases at V and 5 bases at J, with 13 bases between. Germline V CDR1 and CDR2: LNHDA, SQIVND (reference sequence). The CDR3 loop spans 14 amino acids. Written as DNA, the CDR3 is TGTGCCAGTAGTCTCCGGGCGAGGAACAATGAGCAGTTCTTC. This encodes CASSLRARNNEQFF.

The chain recombines TRBV27 with TRBJ1-2; D gene ambiguous. Germline CDR1 and CDR2: MNHEY and SMNVEV (reference sequence). V dropped 1 base and J dropped 8 bases, with 20 bases sitting between them. The CDR3 spans 16 residues. CDR3: CASSLLGAGRERGYTF. CDR3 bases: TGTGCCAGCAGTTTATTAGGTGCGGGAAGAGAGCGAGGCTACACCTTC.

The V call is TRBV5-8, the J call TRBJ2-1; D unresolved. V was shortened by 1 base and J by 4 bases, with 6 bases between the two germline ends. CDR1 and CDR2 from the germline V gene are SGHTS and YDEGEE. The CDR3 contains 13 residues. The CDR3 loop is CASSLLLYNEQFF. In nucleotides, the CDR3 is TGTGCCAGCAGCTTGTTGCTGTACAATGAGCAGTTCTTC. The full variable domain, its missing parts supplied by reference TRBV5-8 and TRBJ2-1, is EAGVTQSPTHLIKTRGQQATLRCSPISGHTSVYWYQQALGLGLQFLLWYDEGEERNRGNFPPRFSGRQFPNYSSELNVNALELEDSALYLCASSLLLYNEQFFGPGTRLTVL.

This clone has just one count. The chain joins TRBV5-1 to TRBJ2-7, with D unresolved. The CDR3 extends over 13 amino acids. Trimming shortened V by 4 bases and J by 3 bases, and 11 bases separated the two germline ends. Germline V gene sequence: CDR1 SGHRS, CDR2 YFSETQ. The CDR3 DNA follows: TGCGCCAGCAGCCCAACAGAAGACTACGAGCAGTACTTC. Residues: CASSPTEDYEQYF.

J is TRBJ1-2 and V is TRBV10-1, with unresolved D. Trimming took 0 bases from V and 0 from J, leaving 11 bases between them. This CDR3 region has 16 residues. CDR1 WNHNN and CDR2 SYGVQD come from the germline V gene (reference sequence). The CDR3 reads CASSESKQVPNYGYTF. The CDR3 coding sequence is TGCGCCAGCAGTGAGTCGAAGCAGGTCCCTAACTATGGCTACACCTTC.

The CDR3 here is CASTGQGLYEQYF. CDR3 sequence (DNA): TGCGCCAGCACGGGACAGGGTCTTTACGAGCAGTACTTC. The rearrangement links TRBV5-1 to TRBJ2-7, with 9 bases lining up with TRBD1. The CDR3 is 13 residues long. With V trimmed by 6 bases and J by 4 bases, 5 bases remained unmatched. Germline lookup yields CDR1 SGHRS and CDR2 YFSETQ.

This chain links TRBV11-2 with TRBJ1-1; the D is unclear. Looked up from germline, CDR1 is SGHAT and CDR2 is FQNNGV. This CDR3 has 13 residues. Trimming stripped 1 base from V and 0 bases from J, with 3 bases between. The CDR3 loop is CASSLGVNTEAFF. The CDR3 coding sequence is TGTGCCAGCAGCTTAGGAGTGAACACTGAAGCTTTCTTT.

The DNA of the CDR3 is TGTGCCAGCAGCTCGTACAGCGTAGGATACGAGCAGTACTTC. Its translation: CASSSYSVGYEQYF. The V and J genes are TRBV7-9 and TRBJ2-7; D ambiguous. This CDR3 is built from 14 residues. V was cut by 4 bases and J by 4 bases, with 14 bases left in between. The germline V gene encodes CDR1 SEHNR and CDR2 FQNEAQ (reference sequence).

The V and J genes are TRBV24-1 and TRBJ2-3; 12 nucleotides line up with TRBD2. The junction had 12 bases not matched to a gene; V was cut back by 5 bases and J by 4 bases. The germline CDR1 and CDR2 sequences are KGHDR and SFDVKD. The CDR3 totals 18 residues. The CDR3: CATSALPLAGGGADTQYF. DNA for the CDR3: TGTGCCACCAGTGCATTGCCTCTAGCGGGGGGGGGTGCAGATACGCAGTATTTT.

This chain uses TRBV5-1 with TRBJ2-7; D is ambiguous. Germline CDR1 is SGHRS and CDR2 is YFSETQ. The V and J ends lost 0 bases and 5 bases respectively, with 3 bases between them. The CDR3 contains 11 residues. CDR3 region: CASSLDHEQYF. The CDR3 DNA is TGCGCCAGCAGCTTGGACCACGAGCAGTACTTC.

The chain employs TRBV4-1 and TRBJ1-1; 10 nucleotides line up with TRBD1. After removal of 6 bases from V and 0 bases from J, the junction contained 4 bases not matched to a gene. Germline CDR1 is MGHRA and CDR2 is YSYEKL. The CDR3 totals 15 residues. The CDR3 region has the DNA TGCGCCAGCAGGGACAGGGGGGTATTGAACACTGAAGCTTTCTTT. Amino acids: CASRDRGVLNTEAFF.

The chain joins TRBV19 to TRBJ1-6; D is unresolved. Germline V gene data show CDR1 as LNHDA and CDR2 as SQIVND (reference sequence). The V end was cut by 5 bases, the J end by 7 bases, with 15 bases between. The CDR3 runs 15 residues. CDR3: CASSAMWGLNSPLHF. In DNA form, the CDR3 reads TGTGCCAGTAGTGCCATGTGGGGTTTGAATTCACCCCTCCACTTT. The entire variable domain, with the rest obtained from reference TRBV19 and TRBJ1-6, is as follows: DGGITQSPKYLFRKEGQNVTLSCEQNLNHDAMYWYRQDPGQGLRLIYYSQIVNDFQKGDIAEGYSVSREKKESFPLTVTSAQKNPTAFYLCASSAMWGLNSPLHFGNGTRLTVT.

The chain joins TRBV2 to TRBJ2-1, with D hard to call. V lost 4 bases to trimming and J lost 12 bases, with 16 bases between them. Looked up from germline, CDR1 is SNHLY and CDR2 is FYNNEI. The CDR3 is made up of 13 amino acids. In DNA form, the CDR3 reads TGTGCCAGCAGTGTGCAGTCAGTACCGGCGCAGTTCTTC. Residues: CASSVQSVPAQFF.

The chain recombines TRBV18 with TRBJ1-2, with D uncertain. The ends were cut back, 2 bases at V and 4 bases at J, with 11 bases in the middle. The CDR3 runs 14 residues. In germline, CDR1 is KGHSH, CDR2 LQKENI. The CDR3 nucleotides are TGTGCCAGCTCACCATCCGTCACTGGCTATGGCTACACCTTC. This sequence encodes CASSPSVTGYGYTF. Looking up the rest from reference TRBV18 and TRBJ1-2 gives the full variable domain: NAGVMQNPRHLVRRRGQEARLRCSPMKGHSHVYWYRQLPEEGLKFMVYLQKENIIDESGMPKERFSAEFPKEGPSILRIQQVVRGDSAAYFCASSPSVTGYGYTFGSGTRLTVV.

V gene TRBV6-5 combines with J gene TRBJ2-5, with D tentatively TRBD1 (5 bases). Germline CDR1 is MNHEY and CDR2 is SVGAGI. The CDR3 is made up of 13 amino acids. V was clipped by 10 bases and J by 1 base, with 13 bases between them. CDR3 sequence reads: CATNRQPQETQYF. CDR3 nucleotides: TGTGCCACCAATAGACAGCCCCAAGAGACCCAGTACTTC.

For this clone: Additional DNA sequences in this sample encode the identical CDR3. The rearrangement uses TRBV5-1 and TRBJ2-7; D may be TRBD1 (6 bases). The CDR3 runs 13 residues. Germline assignment: CDR1 SGHRS and CDR2 YFSETQ. V shed 4 bases and J shed 4 bases, with 12 bases lying between them. CDR3 loop: CASSRDRTYEQYF. CDR3 DNA sequence: TGCGCCAGCAGCCGCGACAGGACATACGAGCAGTACTTC.

V is TRBV19 and J is TRBJ1-5, with D perhaps TRBD1 (5 bases). The germline V gene encodes CDR1 LNHDA and CDR2 SQIVND (reference sequence). The CDR3 consists of 15 residues. With 7 bases removed from V and 3 bases from J, the gap between germline ends came to 16 bases. Here the CDR3 DNA reads TGTGCCAGTAAAGGGACCGAAACATACAATCAGCCCCAGCATTTT. Its protein product is CASKGTETYNQPQHF.

V gene TRBV7-8 combines with J gene TRBJ1-1, with TRBD1 as a possible D gene (5 bases). Trimming shortened V by 1 base and J by 3 bases, and 6 bases separated the two germline ends. The CDR3 spans 13 residues. Germline lookup yields CDR1 SGHVS and CDR2 FQNEAQ. The CDR3 here is CASSLEGHTEAFF. CDR3 in DNA: TGTGCCAGCAGCTTAGAGGGGCACACTGAAGCTTTCTTT.

J is TRBJ2-1 and V is TRBV2; D is unresolved. V lost 4 bases and J lost 5, with 3 bases in between. The CDR3 extends over 11 amino acids. The germline CDR1 and CDR2 sequences are SNHLY and FYNNEI. CDR3 sequence (DNA): TGTGCCAGCAGTGTTCACAATGAGCAGTTCTTC. Protein sequence: CASSVHNEQFF.

The chain recombines TRBV5-6 with TRBJ2-7; 11 bases align to TRBD1. The CDR3 runs to 14 residues. Trimming removed 5 bases from V and 7 bases from J; junction bases left unmatched: 8. Germline lookup yields CDR1 SGHDT and CDR2 YYEEEE. DNA of the CDR3: TGTGCCAGCAGGGAGGCGGGACAGGGGGTGGAGCAGTACTTC. It translates to CASREAGQGVEQYF.

The J gene is TRBJ2-3, the V gene TRBV5-1, with 7 bases aligning to TRBD2. Per the germline V gene, CDR1 is SGHRS and CDR2 is YFSETQ. The CDR3 loop spans 14 amino acids. J lost 4 bases, V lost 2 bases, and 4 bases had no gene match. The CDR3 DNA reads as TGCGCCAGCAGCTTCGGACTAGAATCAGATACGCAGTATTTT. As protein: CASSFGLESDTQYF.

The rearrangement links TRBV28 to TRBJ2-3; 7 nucleotides align to TRBD2. CDR3 length equals 15 residues. V was clipped by 2 bases and J by 1 base; unmatched bases: 3. Germline CDR1 and CDR2: MDHEN and SYDVKM. The CDR3 nucleotides read TGTGCCAGCAGTTTACGAAGCGGGGGCACAGATACGCAGTATTTT. Its protein is CASSLRSGGTDTQYF.

The CDR3 is CASSLAGNGYTF. The DNA for the CDR3 is TGTGCCAGCAGCTTGGCGGGCAACGGCTACACCTTC. The genes are TRBV5-4 and TRBJ1-2; D is unresolved. Looked up from germline, CDR1 is SGHNT and CDR2 is YYREEE (reference sequence). The CDR3 is 12 residues long. V was clipped by 0 bases and J by 8 bases, with 8 bases between them. Full variable domain (remainder filled in from reference TRBV5-4 and TRBJ1-2): ETGVTQSPTHLIKTRGQQVTLRCSSQSGHNTVSWYQQALGQGPQFIFQYYREEENGRGNFPPRFSGLQFPNYSSELNVNALELDDSALYLCASSLAGNGYTFGSGTRLTVV.

On this clone: The germline gene is not matched at one end of the junction; a read error may be the cause. The chain links TRBV14 to TRBJ1-4, with 9 bases lining up with TRBD1. The CDR3 covers 15 residues. The germline V gene encodes CDR1 SGHDN and CDR2 FVKESK. CDR3 residues: CASSQDGTGSRKTVF. DNA of the CDR3: TGTGCCAGCAGCCAAGATGGGACAGGGTCAAGAAAAACTGTTTTT.

V usage is TRBV27 and J usage is TRBJ1-6; the match to TRBD1 covers 7 bases. This CDR3 is 15 amino acids long. J gave up 9 bases and V 0 bases, and 5 bases lay outside the gene matches. Germline V gene lookup returns CDR1 MNHEY and CDR2 SMNVEV (reference sequence). The CDR3: CASSLSPGGGSPLHF. The CDR3 nucleotides read TGTGCCAGCAGTTTATCACCAGGGGGAGGTTCACCCCTCCACTTT.

This clone has only a few counts. V usage is TRBV6-5 and J usage is TRBJ2-7; D is uncertain. The CDR3 runs 12 residues. The V gene lost 7 bases and the J gene lost 3 bases, with 10 bases spanning the gap. Germline assignment: CDR1 MNHEY and CDR2 SVGAGI. CDR3 region: CASMRQDYEQYF. The CDR3 bases are TGTGCCAGCATGCGGCAGGACTACGAGCAGTACTTC.

This chain links TRBV5-4 with TRBJ1-1; no clear D gene. Germline V lookup: CDR1 SGHNT, CDR2 YYREEE (reference sequence). The length of the CDR3 is 15 residues. Trimming took off 4 bases at V and 0 bases at J, with 13 bases between the two ends. The CDR3 DNA reads as TGTGCCAGCAGCCCCCCGGAGAGGATGAACACTGAAGCTTTCTTT. Its translation: CASSPPERMNTEAFF.